A selection of T cell receptor beta chains follows, all from one sample in a study of technical replicates of blood from a few donors. Using immunoSEQ multiplex PCR, the repertoire was profiled, and TCRdb retains in-frame clones only, with some absent. The table records approximately 75,000 clones, nearly 98% of them present only once. The sequenced material came from T cells isolated from PBMCs. The origin of the receptors is a human donor in good health. Both conserved end residues are part of each CDR3. A D gene is named only where the DNA matches it firmly. Rows may omit the clone size; those that give it use once, few, many or a size class.

J gene,clone size,D gene,V gene,CDR3 protein,CDR3 DNA
TRBJ2-7,.,.,TRBV25-1,CASSESSYEQYF,TGTGCCAGCAGTGAATCCTCTTACGAGCAGTACTTC
TRBJ2-1,.,.,TRBV18,CASSPPQDGQFF,TGTGCCAGCTCACCTCCACAGGATGGGCAGTTCTTC
TRBJ2-5,.,.,TRBV18,CASSPKSQRETQYF,TGTGCCAGCTCACCAAAAAGCCAACGGGAGACCCAGTACTTC
TRBJ2-7,.,.,TRBV5-1,CASSPDAARAYEQYF,TGCGCCAGCAGCCCTGACGCCGCGAGGGCCTACGAGCAGTACTTC
TRBJ2-5,.,.,TRBV10-2,CASSSLGPPETQYF,TGCGCCAGCAGCTCTCTAGGCCCGCCAGAGACCCAGTACTTC
TRBJ2-7,.,.,TRBV6-1,CASSEVFQSYEQYF,TGTGCCAGCAGTGAAGTGTTTCAGTCTTACGAGCAGTACTTC
TRBJ2-1,.,.,TRBV29-1,CSVARAYNEQFF,TGCAGCGTTGCCAGGGCCTACAATGAGCAGTTCTTC
TRBJ2-3,.,.,TRBV5-1,CASSLERFPDTQYF,TGCGCCAGCAGCTTAGAGAGGTTCCCAGATACGCAGTATTTT
TRBJ1-5,.,.,TRBV28,CASSFRDRQPQHF,TGTGCCAGCAGTTTCAGGGATCGCCAGCCCCAGCATTTT
TRBJ2-1,.,TRBD1,TRBV5-1,CASSFRQGHDEQFF,TGCGCCAGCAGCTTTCGACAGGGTCACGATGAGCAGTTCTTC
TRBJ2-7,.,.,TRBV30,CAWSRKGSLTFGEQYF,TGTGCCTGGAGCCGAAAAGGTAGCTTAACCTTTGGCGAGCAGTACTTC
TRBJ2-1,.,TRBD2,TRBV29-1,CSVEGTSSYNEQFF,TGCAGCGTTGAGGGGACTAGCTCTTACAATGAGCAGTTCTTC
TRBJ1-1,.,.,TRBV10-1,CASSESGSSEAFF,TGCGCCAGCAGTGAGTCTGGGAGCAGTGAAGCTTTCTTT
TRBJ1-1,few,.,TRBV27,CASSLQGNTEAFF,TGTGCCAGCAGTTTACAGGGAAACACTGAAGCTTTCTTT
TRBJ2-1,.,TRBD2,TRBV4-1,CASGHWGIAGGSYNEQFF,TGCGCCAGCGGTCACTGGGGTATAGCGGGGGGTTCCTACAATGAGCAGTTCTTC
TRBJ1-5,.,.,TRBV5-8,CASSLSGNVQPQHF,TGTGCCAGCAGCTTGTCGGGGAATGTTCAGCCCCAGCATTTT
TRBJ2-4,.,TRBD1,TRBV19,CASSRQGAKNIQYF,TGTGCCAGTAGTAGACAGGGGGCCAAAAACATTCAGTACTTC
TRBJ2-7,.,.,TRBV10-3,CAIRASRTYEQYF,TGTGCCATCAGGGCTAGCCGAACCTACGAGCAGTACTTC
TRBJ2-5,.,TRBD1,TRBV2,CASSERQGQETQYF,TGTGCCAGCAGTGAGAGACAGGGCCAAGAGACCCAGTACTTC
TRBJ2-2,.,TRBD2,TRBV29-1,CSASFGGGLLGELFF,TGCAGCGCCTCGTTCGGGGGAGGGCTTTTAGGGGAGCTGTTTTTT
TRBJ1-5,.,TRBD1,TRBV27,CASRGQGDGNQPQHF,TGTGCCAGCAGGGGACAGGGGGATGGCAATCAGCCCCAGCATTTT
TRBJ2-1,.,.,TRBV18,CASGDFGPFWQFF,TGTGCCAGCGGGGACTTCGGGCCATTCTGGCAGTTCTTC
TRBJ1-1,.,TRBD1,TRBV5-4,CASSVGGQGGSEAFF,TGTGCCAGCAGCGTAGGGGGACAGGGGGGTAGTGAAGCTTTCTTT
TRBJ1-4,.,.,TRBV5-1,CASSLDSLGGEKLFF,TGCGCCAGCAGCTTGGATAGCTTGGGGGGTGAAAAACTGTTTTTT
TRBJ1-1,.,TRBD1,TRBV4-1,CASRMTGGIEAFF,TGCGCCAGCAGAATGACAGGGGGCATAGAAGCTTTCTTT
TRBJ1-2,.,.,TRBV15,CATSRSRVLTGYTF,TGTGCCACCAGCCGATCTCGGGTTCTGACTGGCTACACCTTC
TRBJ1-4,.,TRBD1,TRBV28,CASSEDRERASNEKLFF,TGTGCCAGCAGTGAAGACAGGGAAAGGGCATCTAATGAAAAACTGTTTTTT
TRBJ2-2,.,TRBD1,TRBV11-3,CASSGQGRGELFF,TGTGCCAGCAGCGGACAGGGGCGGGGGGAGCTGTTTTTT
TRBJ1-2,.,.,TRBV18,CASSSLKEQPNYGYTF,TGTGCCAGCTCATCGCTGAAGGAGCAACCTAACTATGGCTACACCTTC
TRBJ2-7,.,TRBD1,TRBV27,CASSLIPTGVYEQYF,TGTGCCAGCAGTTTAATCCCGACAGGGGTGTACGAGCAGTACTTC
TRBJ1-1,.,.,TRBV5-1,CASSLSVNTEAFF,TGCGCCAGCAGTTTATCGGTAAACACTGAAGCTTTCTTT
TRBJ2-7,once,TRBD1,TRBV5-1,CASSLIDRGLLYEQYF,TGCGCCAGCAGCCTGATAGACAGGGGGCTTCTCTACGAGCAGTACTTC
TRBJ2-7,.,TRBD1,TRBV5-1,CASSLGQGAGSYEQYF,TGCGCCAGCAGCTTGGGGCAGGGGGCCGGCTCCTACGAGCAGTACTTC
TRBJ2-3,.,TRBD2,TRBV30,CAWSPYSGGGTDTQYF,TGTGCCTGGTCCCCTTATAGCGGGGGGGGCACAGATACGCAGTATTTT
TRBJ1-3,once,.,TRBV5-1,CASRETGWPGNTIYF,TGCGCCAGCCGCGAGACGGGATGGCCTGGAAACACCATATATTTT
TRBJ2-2,once,TRBD1,TRBV10-1,CASSEPDRGRTGELFF,TGCGCCAGCAGTGAGCCAGACAGGGGGCGAACCGGGGAGCTGTTTTTT
TRBJ1-1,.,.,TRBV7-3,CASSLTSRGTEAFF,TGTGCCAGCAGCTTAACGTCTAGAGGCACTGAAGCTTTCTTT
TRBJ2-3,.,.,TRBV29-1,CSESVDGSQGATDTQYF,TGCAGCGAGTCAGTGGACGGGTCACAGGGTGCCACAGATACGCAGTATTTT
TRBJ1-2,.,TRBD1,TRBV6-5,CASSLNRGQAYGYTF,TGTGCCAGCAGTCTTAACAGGGGGCAGGCCTATGGCTACACCTTC
TRBJ2-1,.,TRBD2,TRBV11-2,CASSPPRLAGRDEQFF,TGTGCCAGCAGCCCCCCCCGACTAGCGGGGAGAGATGAGCAGTTCTTC
TRBJ1-5,.,.,TRBV27,CASSSHQGWTSNQPQHF,TGTGCCAGCAGTTCCCATCAGGGGTGGACTAGCAATCAGCCCCAGCATTTT
TRBJ2-1,.,TRBD1,TRBV4-1,CASSQDRGPYNEQFF,TGCGCCAGCAGCCAAGACAGGGGGCCCTACAATGAGCAGTTCTTC
TRBJ2-2,.,TRBD1,TRBV10-1,CASSEYDRAGELFF,TGCGCCAGCAGTGAGTACGACAGGGCCGGGGAGCTGTTTTTT
TRBJ1-1,.,.,TRBV4-1,CASSLTSIIGTEAFF,TGCGCCAGCAGCCTTACGAGCATTATTGGCACTGAAGCTTTCTTT
TRBJ1-2,.,TRBD1,TRBV7-8,CASSPRTGTGYTF,TGTGCCAGCAGCCCACGGACAGGAACTGGCTACACCTTC
TRBJ2-7,.,.,TRBV10-2,CASSVQTAYEQYF,TGCGCCAGCAGTGTTCAAACAGCCTACGAGCAGTACTTC